This T cell receptor beta chain is drawn from a study of Ad26.COV2.S vaccination and SARS-CoV-2 variants. The study, taken as a whole, reports: After vaccination, substantial breadth of spike-specific CD8+ and CD4+ responses was reported. Vaccine recipients and placebo recipients showed similar non-spike TCR breadth.

Concerning this clone itself: The antigen remains unidentified.

The CDR3 runs 14 residues. Germline-derived CDR1 and CDR2 are LGHDT and YNNKEL (reference sequence). Trimming cost V 1 base and J 10 bases, with 15 bases left between them. Repertoires were generated with immunoSEQ multiplex PCR, while TCRdb's copy carries only in-frame clones and drops some. The profile shows 400,000 to 500,000 clones, over 75% of them singletons. Treatment here: over 15 received Ad26.COV2.S at low or high dose, single or two shots; 5 received placebo; per-sample allocation not given. Samples came from day 63 after the first vaccine or placebo injection. J is TRBJ2-3 and V is TRBV3-1 (or the pseudogene TRBV3-2), with D tentatively TRBD2 (6 bases). The sequencing used peripheral blood, collected in a trial of Ad26.COV2.S vaccine versus placebo. The sequence derives from a person aged 18-65 years who received the Ad26.COV2.S COVID-19 vaccine or a placebo. DNA for the CDR3: TGTGCCAGCAGCCAAGGTAATAGAGCGGGCGCGCAGTATTTT. This encodes CASSQGNRAGAQYF.